This TCR beta chain appears in the sequencing data of a study of beta chain features in type 1 diabetes. Study results and limitations: A greater similarity of naive, central memory and Treg TCRB repertoires was seen among patients than among healthy donors. More deletions and fewer insertions at VDJ junctions were found in patients with type 1 diabetes.

Of the isolated RNA, all was reverse transcribed, and so the sequenced material was expressed TCRB transcripts. Only in-frame clones appear in the TCRdb table, and some are missing; sequencing was by immunoSEQ multiplex PCR. This sample carries just over 600,000 clones, 15% to 17% of them seen once, and the ten largest clones take about 0.087%. V was pared by 4 bases and J by 1 base, with 10 bases between. Looked up from germline, CDR1 is LNHDA and CDR2 is SQIVND (reference sequence). The CDR3 has 14 amino acids. Comment on this clone: The antigen remains unidentified.

Sequenced sample: naive CD4+ T cells from blood. The chain carries TRBV19 and TRBJ1-1; unclear D gene. This TCR derives from a man in his late teens or twenties in good health. The CDR3 bases are TGTGCCAGTAGTAGCCGAGGTAGGAACACTGAAGCTTTCTTT. It specifies CASSSRGRNTEAFF.